This record covers a single TCR beta chain. What it binds is unknown. This entry is derived from a study of a mutant IDH1 vaccine in newly diagnosed glioma. Study-wide context: Of treated patients, approximately 60% were men and about 38% women, averaging about 40 years. Pretreatment consisted of radiotherapy, temozolomide, or both, with most receiving both.

Study-level findings and limits: Pseudoprogression apparently tracked independently of changes in top peripheral T cell clonotypes.

Between the trimmed V and J ends, which lost 7 bases and 2 bases, there was a span of 13 bases. Germline V lookup: CDR1 SGHRS, CDR2 YFSETQ. The CDR3 totals 15 residues. Sequencing used immunoSEQ multiplex PCR; TCRdb keeps in-frame clones, though not all of them. The sample has about 59,000 clones, more than 90% seen once. Time point meaning: baseline, week 1 (first vaccination visit). Treatment reported: pre-vaccination baseline after standard-of-care therapy. The sequencing used PBMCs, collected from a glioma patient treated with radiotherapy, temozolomide or both. The origin of this receptor is a man aged 50-59 years with glioma. The chain recombines TRBV5-1 with TRBJ2-6; D possibly corresponds to TRBD1 (6 bases). The CDR3 here is CASHDAGAGANVLTF. In DNA form, the CDR3 reads TGCGCCAGCCACGATGCAGGGGCTGGGGCCAACGTCCTGACTTTC.